This paragraph covers one T cell receptor beta chain sequence. Ten or more counts support this clonotype. Its antigen specificity is not known. Nothing much larger sits one base from this clone, and base qualities are not available. This specimen belongs to a study of T cell repertoires in cytomegalovirus infection (dated by TCRdb to about 2019). Looking at the study overall: Donor HLA type was relevant to the analysis, because carriage of CMV infection together with the matching HLA type was indicated by public TCR beta signatures. The full study reports these points: The ex vivo response was dominated by HLA-C-restricted CMV-specific TCR beta clonotypes, and the single most frequent clonotype in two of eight donors was supplied by these HLA-C-restricted clonotypes. In both this cohort and an independent roughly 350-donor cohort, the cumulative frequency of public TCR beta family members distinguished carriers of CMV infection plus the relevant HLA type.

The sequencing machine was an Illumina HiSeq 1500. The public reads were run again by TCRdb, first through fastp at Q25 and then through MiXCR, and only productive beta chains were kept. Identical CDR3 proteins give one entry, which carries the most common genes and DNA. The sample contains under 90,000 distinct CDR3 sequences, around 21% of them found a single time. The ten biggest clones cover around 79% of the sample. The CDR3 runs 17 amino acids, cysteine and phenylalanine included. The sequence is cut down to CDR3 DNA, 51 bases in frame from base 1. Trimmed from V: 2 bases; trimmed from J: 4 bases; junction bases lacking a gene match: 5. As encoded in the germline V gene, CDR1 is SGHTA while CDR2 is FQGNSA.

This clonotype was sampled from a human donor in good health (CMV status not recorded). Some clones in this sample may be carry-over from other donors' samples. The sequence links TRBV7-2 to TRBJ2-2; the junction holds 12 bases that match TRBD2. Sequenced input: PBMCs, sequenced either directly or after in vitro stimulation (not recorded which). The bases are TGTGCCAGCAGCTTATCTCGGACTAGCGGGACCACCGGGGAGCTGTTTTTT. It is translated as CASSLSRTSGTTGELFF. The CDR3 plus the reference TRBV7-2 and TRBJ2-2 genes for the other parts give the full variable domain: GAGVSQSPSNKVTEKGKDVELRCDPISGHTALYWYRQSLGQGLEFLIYFQGNSAPDKSGLPSDRFSAERTGGSVSTLTIQRTQQEDSAVYLCASSLSRTSGTTGELFFGEGSRLTVL.